The present T cell receptor (beta chain) was sequenced within a study of metastatic and nonmetastatic thyroid tumors. Across the study: Malignant thyroid and benign thyroid patients provided blood and tumor or nodule tissue whose repertoires were compared.

The CDR3 runs 13 residues. The germline V gene has CDR1 DFQATT and CDR2 SNEGSKA (reference sequence). V lost 3 bases to trimming and J lost 3 bases, with 10 bases between them. Authors' analysis steps: Built for papillary thyroid cancer, a distant-metastasis classifier drew on CDR3 differences across clinicopathological groups. TCRdb reprocessed the PCR reads via MiXCR. These V and J calls derive from TCRdb rather than the authors' analysis. Of tens of thousands of clones listed, about 20% were seen once; the top ten hold 4% to 5%. Study findings and constraints: TCR beta diversity was reportedly significantly higher in malignant thyroid tumors than benign nodules, in blood and tumor.

No patient received treatment before thyroid surgery. Regarding this clone: The antigen remains undetermined.

This sequence joins TRBV20-1 and TRBJ2-3; D not resolved. Specimen: blood. This clonotype originated in a female donor with papillary thyroid cancer or a benign thyroid nodule (not recorded which). Some clones in this sample may be carry-over from other donors' samples. The CDR3 here is CSASRDITDTQYF. For the CDR3, the DNA is TGCAGTGCTAGCCGAGACATTACAGATACGCAGTATTTT.